Listed below are T cell receptor beta chains from one sample, sequenced in a study of T cells after yellow fever vaccination. TCRdb re-derived calls from the 5' RACE reads in MiXCR, one entry per CDR3 protein. The data contain 68,000 or so distinct CDR3 sequences, around 7.4% of them singletons. The specimen was CD8+ T cells sorted from PBMCs, collected 15 days after the yellow fever booster vaccination. These receptors all stem from a man aged 30 to 39 who received the YFV17D yellow fever vaccine. CDR3s leave out the opening cysteine and the closing phenylalanine or tryptophan. D genes are given only for firm matches.

D gene: TRBD1; V gene: TRBV29-1; J gene: TRBJ1-1; CDR3 protein: SSGQGITEAF
D gene: TRBD1; V gene: TRBV14; J gene: TRBJ2-7; CDR3 protein: ASSQAQGASYEQY
D gene: .; V gene: TRBV5-1; J gene: TRBJ2-5; CDR3 protein: ASSLVPGGGETQY
D gene: .; V gene: TRBV5-1; J gene: TRBJ2-1; CDR3 protein: ASSHGVGNEQF
D gene: .; V gene: TRBV6-5; J gene: TRBJ2-7; CDR3 protein: ASSYPGTDGSYEQY
D gene: .; V gene: TRBV15; J gene: TRBJ2-1; CDR3 protein: ATSRTPSGGPF
D gene: .; V gene: TRBV7-9; J gene: TRBJ2-3; CDR3 protein: ASIDSRDTQY
D gene: TRBD2; V gene: TRBV12-3/TRBV12-4; J gene: TRBJ2-1; CDR3 protein: ASSFFREVYNEQF
D gene: .; V gene: TRBV12-3/TRBV12-4; J gene: TRBJ2-1; CDR3 protein: ASRASYNEQF
D gene: TRBD2; V gene: TRBV7-8; J gene: TRBJ2-4; CDR3 protein: ASSLSGGANIQY
D gene: .; V gene: TRBV3-1; J gene: TRBJ2-7; CDR3 protein: ASSGQQGYEQY
D gene: .; V gene: TRBV5-4; J gene: TRBJ2-3; CDR3 protein: ASSFSGGDTQY
D gene: .; V gene: TRBV7-9; J gene: TRBJ1-2; CDR3 protein: ASSFKDGYT
D gene: TRBD2; V gene: TRBV12-3/TRBV12-4; J gene: TRBJ2-3; CDR3 protein: ASSLVPSGALSNTQY
D gene: TRBD1; V gene: TRBV5-1; J gene: TRBJ1-1; CDR3 protein: ASTPTGRYTEAF
D gene: .; V gene: TRBV12-3/TRBV12-4; J gene: TRBJ2-2; CDR3 protein: ATSGEGTGELF
D gene: .; V gene: TRBV7-6; J gene: TRBJ2-7; CDR3 protein: ASSLGRTYEQY
D gene: .; V gene: TRBV7-2; J gene: TRBJ2-2; CDR3 protein: ASSLGTAGELF
D gene: TRBD2; V gene: TRBV5-6; J gene: TRBJ2-7; CDR3 protein: ASSTGLAPYEQY
D gene: .; V gene: TRBV5-1; J gene: TRBJ2-7; CDR3 protein: ASSPTGQSYEQY
D gene: .; V gene: TRBV7-3; J gene: TRBJ2-3; CDR3 protein: ASSLALTDTQY
D gene: TRBD2; V gene: TRBV12-3/TRBV12-4; J gene: TRBJ2-1; CDR3 protein: ASSSGLAAGNEQF
D gene: TRBD2; V gene: TRBV24-1; J gene: TRBJ2-1; CDR3 protein: ATSVSGLAGAVKF
D gene: TRBD2; V gene: TRBV4-3; J gene: TRBJ2-3; CDR3 protein: ASSQRTSGRAWSDTQY
D gene: TRBD1; V gene: TRBV7-8; J gene: TRBJ1-1; CDR3 protein: ASSLVGTGQFRLEAF
D gene: TRBD2; V gene: TRBV19; J gene: TRBJ2-7; CDR3 protein: ASSIRGGSSYEQY
D gene: .; V gene: TRBV9; J gene: TRBJ1-2; CDR3 protein: ASSLGGANYGYT
D gene: TRBD1; V gene: TRBV13; J gene: TRBJ2-7; CDR3 protein: ASSLGQLSYEQY
D gene: .; V gene: TRBV7-6; J gene: TRBJ2-7; CDR3 protein: ASSLGAQGVGEQY
D gene: .; V gene: TRBV4-3; J gene: TRBJ2-3; CDR3 protein: ASSQDRERTDTQY
D gene: .; V gene: TRBV11-2; J gene: TRBJ2-1; CDR3 protein: ASREGRFGLVEQF
D gene: TRBD1; V gene: TRBV4-2; J gene: TRBJ1-3; CDR3 protein: ASSQVVRTGDGNTIY
D gene: TRBD1; V gene: TRBV11-2; J gene: TRBJ2-1; CDR3 protein: ASSQDRGYRNEQF
D gene: .; V gene: TRBV20-1; J gene: TRBJ2-7; CDR3 protein: SASLQGSVSYEQY
D gene: TRBD2; V gene: TRBV7-8; J gene: TRBJ2-3; CDR3 protein: ASSSFLAGSTDTQY
D gene: .; V gene: TRBV5-1; J gene: TRBJ2-2; CDR3 protein: ASSSLYSAESNTGELF
D gene: TRBD2; V gene: TRBV5-1; J gene: TRBJ2-7; CDR3 protein: ASSPGNSGSYEQY
D gene: TRBD2; V gene: TRBV5-4; J gene: TRBJ2-1; CDR3 protein: ASSFGTSGSNEQF
D gene: TRBD1; V gene: TRBV6-5; J gene: TRBJ2-1; CDR3 protein: ASSPTGVFANEQF
D gene: .; V gene: TRBV6-2/TRBV6-3; J gene: TRBJ2-3; CDR3 protein: ASSYSIMTDTQY
D gene: TRBD1; V gene: TRBV6-5; J gene: TRBJ2-1; CDR3 protein: ASSYSQGAYNEQF
D gene: .; V gene: TRBV11-2; J gene: TRBJ2-7; CDR3 protein: ASSEHRSYEQY
D gene: .; V gene: TRBV29-1; J gene: TRBJ2-2; CDR3 protein: SVENPLSGTAGELF
D gene: TRBD2; V gene: TRBV29-1; J gene: TRBJ2-1; CDR3 protein: SVQGLAGSRNEQF
D gene: .; V gene: TRBV5-1; J gene: TRBJ2-7; CDR3 protein: ASRPTTSGIYEQY
D gene: .; V gene: TRBV11-2; J gene: TRBJ2-5; CDR3 protein: ASSSGGQSNQETQY
D gene: .; V gene: TRBV6-1; J gene: TRBJ2-1; CDR3 protein: ASSLNLAPSYNEQF
D gene: TRBD2; V gene: TRBV14; J gene: TRBJ2-7; CDR3 protein: ASSPTSGSRDEQY
D gene: TRBD1; V gene: TRBV5-1; J gene: TRBJ2-1; CDR3 protein: ASSLVKGQIVSYNEQF
D gene: .; V gene: TRBV28; J gene: TRBJ2-3; CDR3 protein: ASSSRMSTFTDTQY
D gene: TRBD1; V gene: TRBV5-4; J gene: TRBJ2-5; CDR3 protein: ASSLQGAGQETQY
D gene: .; V gene: TRBV18; J gene: TRBJ2-5; CDR3 protein: ASSSGIQETQY
D gene: .; V gene: TRBV24-1; J gene: TRBJ2-1; CDR3 protein: ATSDRVSGIDEQF
D gene: TRBD2; V gene: TRBV11-3; J gene: TRBJ2-1; CDR3 protein: ASSPFTGGLDGNEQF
D gene: .; V gene: TRBV29-1; J gene: TRBJ2-7; CDR3 protein: STWTGGENEQY
D gene: .; V gene: TRBV5-1; J gene: TRBJ2-1; CDR3 protein: ASSLAPGPNEQF
D gene: TRBD2; V gene: TRBV7-2; J gene: TRBJ2-7; CDR3 protein: ATTLAGGTYEQY
D gene: .; V gene: TRBV6-5; J gene: TRBJ2-1; CDR3 protein: ASRPTGRGTYNEQF